A single sample is the source of the 8 T cell receptor beta chains below, sequenced in a study of blood T cell repertoires in COVID-19. The method was immunoSEQ multiplex PCR; TCRdb's version includes in-frame clones alone and lacks a portion of them. The sample lists some 300,000 clones, 85% seen once, with approximately 3.8% in the top ten. The sequenced sample was peripheral blood. These receptors all stem from a woman in her fifties or sixties with active or convalescent COVID-19.

The rearrangement uses TRBV25-1 and TRBJ1-2; a possible D gene is TRBD1 (6 bases). The CDR3 loop spans 15 amino acids. Germline CDR1 and CDR2: MGHDK and SYGVNS. Trimming cost V 4 bases and J 8 bases, with 20 bases left between them. The CDR3 region is CASSALWEGQGGYTF. In DNA, the CDR3 is TGTGCCAGCAGTGCCCTATGGGAGGGACAAGGAGGCTACACCTTC.

The chain combines TRBV3-1 (or the pseudogene TRBV3-2) with TRBJ2-2, with D unclear. Per the germline V gene, CDR1 is LGHDT and CDR2 is YNNKEL (reference sequence). The CDR3 consists of 14 residues. V lost 2 bases to trimming and J lost 7 bases, with 11 bases between them. CDR3 sequence (DNA): TGTGCCAGCAGCCAACAAAGGCGAGGCGGGGAGCTGTTTTTT. It codes for CASSQQRRGGELFF.

The CDR3 DNA is TGTGCCAGCAGTGCGACTAGGTGGTACGGGACCCAGTACTTC. Protein: CASSATRWYGTQYF. V is TRBV27 and J is TRBJ2-5; a possible D gene is TRBD2 (6 bases). Germline V gives CDR1 MNHEY, CDR2 SMNVEV (reference sequence). The CDR3 sequence is 14 residues long. The V end lost 5 bases, the J end lost 7 bases, and 17 bases lay between the germline ends.

The V gene is TRBV14, the J gene TRBJ2-7, with D possibly TRBD1 on 6 matching bases. Germline loops: CDR1 SGHDN, CDR2 FVKESK. V lost 4 bases and J 5 bases, leaving 18 bases between the germline ends. The CDR3 covers 15 residues. CDR3 nucleotide sequence: TGTGCCAGCAGCCCGAACAGGGCTACCCGCCACGAGCAGTACTTC. Protein: CASSPNRATRHEQYF.

This chain uses TRBV29-1 with TRBJ2-3; D unresolved. Germline V lookup: CDR1 SQVTM, CDR2 ANQGSEA. The V end lost 4 bases, the J end lost 0 bases, and 8 bases lay between the germline ends. The CDR3 consists of 13 residues. Here the CDR3 reads CSVVADSTDTQYF. Written as DNA, the CDR3 is TGCAGCGTTGTGGCGGATAGCACAGATACGCAGTATTTT.

The chain recombines TRBV10-1 with TRBJ1-1; D not certain. The germline CDR1 and CDR2 sequences are WNHNN and SYGVQD (reference sequence). V gave up 7 bases and J gave up 1 base, with 10 bases separating them. CDR3 length: 13 residues. The CDR3 loop reads CASKREPNTEAFF. The DNA of the CDR3 is TGCGCCAGCAAAAGGGAGCCGAACACTGAAGCTTTCTTT.

J is TRBJ2-3 and V is TRBV7-2; D perhaps matches TRBD2 (5 bases). Germline V gene data show CDR1 as SGHTA and CDR2 as FQGNSA. This CDR3 is built from 16 residues. Trimming took off 0 bases at V and 2 bases at J, with 12 bases between the two ends. The CDR3 sequence is CASSLAGKVYTDTQYF. As DNA, the CDR3 is TGTGCCAGCAGCTTAGCCGGGAAAGTCTACACAGATACGCAGTATTTT.

The gene calls are TRBV2 and TRBJ1-2, with D possibly being TRBD1 (6 bases). The germline gives CDR1 SNHLY, CDR2 FYNNEI. V shed 5 bases and J shed 3 bases, with 13 bases lying between them. The CDR3 is made up of 14 amino acids. CDR3 coding DNA: TGTGCCAGCAGTAAGGACAGCGGGGACTATGGCTACACCTTC. It yields the protein CASSKDSGDYGYTF.